Shown below are 32 T cell receptor beta chains from a single sample sequenced in a study of blood T cells in healthy people across ages. PCR was performed a second time for about 7 to 12 cycles using a sample-barcoded 5' primer and a J-beta primer mix. TCRdb reprocessed the 5' RACE reads with MiXCR, giving one entry per CDR3 protein. The sample holds some 1.5 million distinct CDR3 sequences; approximately 39% are singletons and the top ten take just over 4%. The sequencing input was blood. The source of these receptors is a woman aged 18-29 years in good health.

This clonotype was recorded a few times. This chain connects TRBV20-1 to TRBJ1-5; possibly TRBD1 for D (5 bases). With 3 bases removed from V and 6 bases from J, the gap between germline ends came to 12 bases. Looked up from germline, CDR1 is DFQATT and CDR2 is SNEGSKA (reference sequence). This CDR3 region has 13 residues. DNA for the CDR3: TGCAGTGCTAGGGGTCAAAGGGGTCAGCCCCAGCATTTT. This gives the protein CSARGQRGQPQHF.

This clonotype was detected only a few times. The CDR3 region is CASSLGRGGYYEQYF. CDR3 nucleotide sequence: TGTGCCAGCAGTTTAGGTAGGGGAGGGTACTACGAGCAGTACTTC. The chain uses TRBV27 and TRBJ2-7; 7 bases are shared with TRBD2. Unmatched junction bases numbered 7, after V lost 2 bases and J lost 3 bases. The germline V gene encodes CDR1 MNHEY and CDR2 SMNVEV (reference sequence). This CDR3 contains 15 residues.

The table lists this clonotype with a few counts. The DNA of the CDR3 is TGTGCCAGCAGTTCGGCCCACCCCTACGAGCAGTACTTC. This gives the protein CASSSAHPYEQYF. The chain couples TRBV6-5 to TRBJ2-7, with D hard to call. The CDR3 loop spans 13 amino acids. Trimming pared 4 bases from V and 2 bases from J, leaving 9 bases between. The germline V gene encodes CDR1 MNHEY and CDR2 SVGAGI.

The genes are TRBV10-3 and TRBJ2-5; TRBD2 aligns across 8 bases. Per germline, CDR1 ENHRY and CDR2 SYGVKD. The CDR3 extends over 15 amino acids. The V segment lost 3 bases and the J segment 1 base; nucleotides outside the gene matches: 4. CDR3 DNA: TGTGCCATCAGTGATCAGCGGGGGATCCAAGAGACCCAGTACTTC. Protein: CAISDQRGIQETQYF.

The rearrangement uses TRBV30 and TRBJ1-4; 7 positions agree with TRBD1. V lost 2 bases and J lost 8; bases outside the gene matches: 8. The CDR3 is 14 residues long. Germline V CDR1 and CDR2: GTSNPN, SVGIG (reference sequence). For the CDR3, the DNA is TGTGCCTGGAGTAAGGGAGGGGGCCGGGAAAAACTGTTTTTT. This sequence encodes CAWSKGGGREKLFF.

This clonotype has only a few counts. The chain has TRBV6-5 and TRBJ1-1, with D possibly TRBD1 on 5 matching bases. The germline V and J ends were trimmed by 5 bases and 5 bases, with 12 bases remaining between them. Germline V gene data show CDR1 as MNHEY and CDR2 as SVGAGI. The CDR3 consists of 13 residues. The CDR3 loop is CASSPGMRTEAFF. In nucleotides, the CDR3 is TGTGCCAGCAGTCCAGGGATGAGGACTGAAGCTTTCTTT.

The genes are TRBV19 and TRBJ2-1; TRBD1 is a possible D gene (5 bases). The germline CDR1 and CDR2 sequences are LNHDA and SQIVND (reference sequence). The V end lost 6 bases, the J end lost 6 bases, and 12 bases lay between the germline ends. This CDR3 is built from 13 residues. Written as DNA, the CDR3 is TGTGCCAGTAGCGAAGGGGCAATCAATGAGCAGTTCTTC. Protein: CASSEGAINEQFF.

Only a few counts were recorded for this clonotype. The chain is built from TRBV4-3 and TRBJ1-2, with D unresolved. The V end lost 1 base, the J end lost 8 bases, and 20 bases lay between the germline ends. CDR3 length equals 16 residues. Germline CDR1 reads LGHNA; CDR2 reads YSLEER. The CDR3 spells CASSQGYGSSLEGYTF. Written as DNA, the CDR3 is TGCGCCAGCAGCCAAGGGTATGGCAGCTCTCTGGAGGGCTACACCTTC.

This clonotype occurred a few times. The V gene is TRBV9, the J gene TRBJ2-1; no firm D call. The CDR3 consists of 13 residues. Germline CDR1 and CDR2: SGDLS and YYNGEE. V lost 4 bases to trimming and J lost 2 bases, with 7 bases between them. CDR3: CASSITAYNEQFF. The CDR3, as DNA: TGTGCCAGCAGCATTACAGCCTACAATGAGCAGTTCTTC.

The chain links TRBV7-2 to TRBJ2-7; tentatively, D is TRBD1 (6 bases). Per the germline V gene, CDR1 is SGHTA and CDR2 is FQGNSA. V was pared by 2 bases and J by 2 bases, with 10 bases between. The CDR3 loop spans 14 amino acids. CDR3 loop: CASSLMSGAYEQYF. The CDR3 nucleotides are TGTGCCAGCAGCTTAATGTCAGGGGCCTACGAGCAGTACTTC.

The J gene is TRBJ1-2, the V gene TRBV27, with D possibly matching TRBD1 (5 bases). CDR1 and CDR2 from the germline V gene are MNHEY and SMNVEV (reference sequence). The CDR3 is 13 amino acids. V was trimmed by 7 bases and J by 4 bases, leaving 13 bases between them. The CDR3, as DNA: TGTGCCAGCACCCCGGGACCCATCTATGGCTACACCTTC. Amino acids: CASTPGPIYGYTF.

This sequence joins TRBV6-2 or TRBV6-3 and TRBJ2-1; 9 nucleotides match TRBD2. Near its end, the DNA agrees better with TRBJ2-7, so the J call may be wrong. The length of the CDR3 is 15 residues. The germline gives CDR1 MNHEY, CDR2 SVGEGT. The CDR3 loop reads CASRLGGRGYNEQYF. The CDR3 nucleotides are TGTGCCAGCCGATTGGGCGGGAGGGGGTACAATGAGCAGTACTTC.

This clonotype was seen just once. The chain carries TRBV20-1 and TRBJ2-1, with D unresolved. V gave up 0 bases and J gave up 13 bases, with 16 bases separating them. The length of the CDR3 is 13 residues. Germline V gives CDR1 DFQATT, CDR2 SNEGSKA (reference sequence). The CDR3 bases are TGCAGTGCTAGAGATTGGGATTCGGAGACCCAGTTCTTC. Translated: CSARDWDSETQFF.

This sequence joins TRBV12-3 or TRBV12-4 and TRBJ1-2; no clear D gene. This CDR3 contains 13 residues. V lost 6 bases and J lost 2, with 10 bases in between. The CDR3 reads CASRPFGNYGYTF. Here the CDR3 DNA reads TGTGCCAGCAGACCATTTGGGAACTATGGCTACACCTTC.

The chain carries TRBV20-1 and TRBJ2-3; the D is unclear. Deletions cut 0 bases from V and 4 bases from J, with 17 bases between. Germline CDR1 and CDR2: DFQATT and SNEGSKA (reference sequence). The CDR3 covers 16 residues. The CDR3 DNA reads as TGCAGTGCTAGAGAAGAAGCCACACCGGGCGCAGATACGCAGTATTTT. This codes for CSAREEATPGADTQYF.

The gene calls are TRBV20-1 and TRBJ2-1; D might be TRBD1 (5 bases). Germline V CDR1 and CDR2: DFQATT, SNEGSKA (reference sequence). This CDR3 has 16 amino acids. Deletions cut 2 bases from V and 5 bases from J, with 19 bases between. This CDR3 is CSARMGPTVGHNEQFF. The CDR3 DNA follows: TGCAGTGCTAGAATGGGGCCGACAGTAGGACACAATGAGCAGTTCTTC.

The table lists this clonotype with a count of one. One end of the junction fails to match germline, which may point to a read error. J is TRBJ2-5 and V is TRBV7-7, with a weak D call TRBD2 (6 bases). Germline CDR1 is SSHAT and CDR2 is FNYEAQ (reference sequence). The length of the CDR3 is 15 residues. The CDR3: CASSPTGTFQETQYF. The CDR3 DNA follows: TGTGCTAGCAGCCCCACCGGGACTTTCCAAGAGACCCAGTACTTC.

The CDR3: CSVCWLADYNEQYF. In DNA, the CDR3 is TGCAGCGTTTGTTGGCTAGCGGACTACAATGAGCAGTACTTC. The chain joins TRBV29-1 to TRBJ2-5; the match to TRBD2 covers 7 bases. CDR1 is SQVTM and CDR2 is ANQGSEA in the germline V gene. This CDR3 is built from 14 residues. With V trimmed by 5 bases and J by 11 bases, 17 bases remained unmatched.

This chain connects TRBV2 to TRBJ2-2; D gene unclear. This CDR3 contains 15 residues. Germline V gene sequence: CDR1 SNHLY, CDR2 FYNNEI. V was cut by 1 base and J by 1 base, with 7 bases left in between. The CDR3 DNA follows: TGTGCCAGCAGTGAAGGTCTCTTGAACACCGGGGAGCTGTTTTTT. Amino acids: CASSEGLLNTGELFF.

This clonotype appeared many times. The chain couples TRBV7-2 to TRBJ2-1; D gene unclear. The CDR3 is 15 residues long. Trimming removed 7 bases at V and 10 bases at J, with 23 bases between. Germline CDR1 reads SGHTA; CDR2 reads FQGNSA. The CDR3 is CASTIRLLSGTEQFF. CDR3 nucleotides: TGTGCCAGCACCATTAGGTTATTGAGTGGCACCGAGCAGTTCTTC.

There are a few counts of this clonotype. The CDR3 loop reads CASSGQYSNQPQHF. DNA for the CDR3: TGTGCCAGCAGTGGTCAGTATAGCAATCAGCCCCAGCATTTT. The genes are TRBV6-1 and TRBJ1-5; the D is unclear. Trimming left V 4 bases short and J 0 bases short, with 7 bases between. This CDR3 is built from 14 residues. Germline CDR1 and CDR2: MNHNS and SASEGT.

A remark on this clonotype: Germline is not matched at one junction end, which may reflect a read error. V is TRBV5-1 and J is TRBJ2-3; TRBD2 might be the D (6 bases). This CDR3 has 14 amino acids. Germline CDR1 reads SGHRS; CDR2 reads YFSETQ. CDR3 DNA: TGCGCCAGCAGAGTAGCGGCTAGCACGGATACGCAGTATTTT. It codes for CASRVAASTDTQYF.

The rearrangement joins TRBV20-1 to TRBJ1-4, with D perhaps TRBD1 (5 bases). V lost 5 bases to trimming and J lost 3 bases, with 10 bases between them. CDR3 length: 13 residues. The V gene's germline CDR1 is DFQATT and CDR2 SNEGSKA (reference sequence). DNA for the CDR3: TGCAGTGCTCCGGACACCTCTAATGAAAAACTGTTTTTT. It is translated as CSAPDTSNEKLFF.

This clonotype came up a few times. V and J are TRBV6-6 and TRBJ2-7; 10 bases fit TRBD1. V was pared by 4 bases and J by 7 bases, with 7 bases of the junction left unmatched. The V gene's germline CDR1 is MNHNY and CDR2 SVGAGI (reference sequence). CDR3 length: 14 amino acids. The DNA for the CDR3 is TGTGCCAGCAGTTGGACAGGGGGTCACAATGAGCAGTACTTC. Translated, it gives CASSWTGGHNEQYF.

The V and J genes are TRBV27 and TRBJ1-5; unclear D gene. CDR1 is MNHEY and CDR2 is SMNVEV in the germline V gene (reference sequence). Trimming cost V 4 bases and J 4 bases, with 8 bases left between them. The CDR3 runs to 13 residues. The CDR3 sequence is CASSWAPNQPQHF. Here the CDR3 DNA reads TGTGCCAGCAGTTGGGCGCCGAATCAGCCCCAGCATTTT.

This clonotype was seen a few times. The chain links TRBV12-3 or TRBV12-4 to TRBJ1-1; no firm D call. This CDR3 comprises 14 residues. V was cut by 5 bases and J by 6 bases, with 16 bases left in between. The CDR3 loop reads CASSRKGGFPEAFF. The CDR3 nucleotides read TGTGCCAGCAGTCGGAAGGGAGGGTTCCCTGAAGCTTTCTTT.

The V gene is TRBV20-1, the J gene TRBJ1-2; 7 bases agree with TRBD1. This CDR3 spans 15 amino acids. V was clipped by 1 base and J by 3 bases; unmatched bases: 8. Germline V CDR1 and CDR2: DFQATT, SNEGSKA (reference sequence). The CDR3 nucleotides are TGCAGTGCTAGAGGTCACAGGGGCTTCGACTATGGCTACACCTTC. This gives the protein CSARGHRGFDYGYTF.

This chain connects TRBV4-1 to TRBJ2-7; 8 bases align to TRBD1. After removal of 3 bases from V and 0 bases from J, the junction contained 4 bases not matched to a gene. CDR3 length: 15 amino acids. The germline V gene has CDR1 MGHRA and CDR2 YSYEKL. The CDR3 DNA follows: TGCGCCAGCAGCCACGGTGGGACAGGCTCCTACGAGCAGTACTTC. It yields the protein CASSHGGTGSYEQYF.

DNA of the CDR3: TGTGCCAGCAGTTTCCAGGGGCCACATGAAAAACTGTTTTTT. Amino acid sequence: CASSFQGPHEKLFF. The chain recombines TRBV12-3 or TRBV12-4 with TRBJ1-4; possibly TRBD1 for D (6 bases). The V end lost 3 bases, the J end lost 6 bases, and 11 bases lay between the germline ends. CDR3 length equals 14 residues.

The chain carries TRBV5-1 and TRBJ2-2; D is uncertain. Germline lookup yields CDR1 SGHRS and CDR2 YFSETQ. The germline V and J ends were trimmed by 4 bases and 5 bases, with 12 bases remaining between them. This CDR3 has 14 amino acids. The CDR3 region has the DNA TGCGCCAGCAGCAAAGAACAGCCAACCGGGGAGCTGTTTTTT. This gives the protein CASSKEQPTGELFF.

This clonotype was picked up many times. This sequence joins TRBV7-9 and TRBJ2-7; D remains ambiguous. CDR1 SEHNR and CDR2 FQNEAQ come from the germline V gene (reference sequence). Trimming removed 6 bases at V and 0 bases at J, with 9 bases between. This CDR3 is built from 13 residues. The CDR3 DNA reads TGTGCCAGCAGTTTACCCGGCTCCTACGAGCAGTACTTC. It encodes CASSLPGSYEQYF.

The chain joins TRBV11-2 to TRBJ2-1, with D maybe TRBD2 (6 bases). CDR1 SGHAT and CDR2 FQNNGV come from the germline V gene. Trimming removed 6 bases from V and 6 bases from J, with 15 bases in between. The CDR3 totals 14 residues. CDR3 region: CASSRIAAPNEQFF. As DNA, the CDR3 is TGTGCCAGCAGTAGAATAGCGGCGCCCAATGAGCAGTTCTTC. The complete variable domain, with remaining parts taken from reference TRBV11-2 and TRBJ2-1, reads EAGVAQSPRYKIIEKRQSVAFWCNPISGHATLYWYQQILGQGPKLLIQFQNNGVVDDSQLPKDRFSAERLKGVDSTLKIQPAKLEDSAVYLCASSRIAAPNEQFFGPGTRLTVL.